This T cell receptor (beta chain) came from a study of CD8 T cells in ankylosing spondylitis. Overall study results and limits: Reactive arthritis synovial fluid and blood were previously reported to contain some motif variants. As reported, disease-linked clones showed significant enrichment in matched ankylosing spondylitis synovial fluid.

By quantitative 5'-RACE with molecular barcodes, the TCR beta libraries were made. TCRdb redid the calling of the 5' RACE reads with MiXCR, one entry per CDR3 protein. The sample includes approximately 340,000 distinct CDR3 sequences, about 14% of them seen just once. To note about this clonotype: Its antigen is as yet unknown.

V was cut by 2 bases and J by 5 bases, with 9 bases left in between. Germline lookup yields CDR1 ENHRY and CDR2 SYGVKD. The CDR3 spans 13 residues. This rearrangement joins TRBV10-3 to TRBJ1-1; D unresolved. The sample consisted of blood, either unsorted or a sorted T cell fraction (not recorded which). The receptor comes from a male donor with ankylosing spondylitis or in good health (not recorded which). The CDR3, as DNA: TGTGCCATCAGTGAGAATGAGTTGACTGAAGCTTTCTTT. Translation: CAISENELTEAFF.